Described below is a single TCR delta chain sequence and its context. These data originate in a study of gamma-delta chains in newborns, infants, children. Study background: Innate gammadelta T cells reportedly expand polyclonally right after birth, driven by microbial exposure, per the title.

TCRdb re-called the reads via CATT. The table has roughly 15,000 delta-chain clones, around 7% seen once. Germline values: CDR1 GEAIGNYY, CDR2 EKD. V dropped 3 bases and J dropped 0; count of bases not matched to a gene: 8. The CDR3 sequence is 16 residues long. The sequence was collected from a child who was a newborn, infant or young child, either healthy, febrile or measles-vaccinated (not recorded which). Sequences were obtained from blood. The rearrangement joins TRDV2 to TRDJ1; 8 bases match TRDD3. Here the CDR3 reads CACDALGGSYTDKLIF. The CDR3 DNA reads as TGTGCCTGTGACGCACTGGGGGGTTCGTACACCGATAAACTCATCTTT.